This TCR beta chain was recorded in a study of T cells after yellow fever vaccination. TCRdb passed the 5' RACE reads through MiXCR, listing each CDR3 protein once. The sample includes roughly 500,000 distinct CDR3 sequences, 15% to 20% of them seen just once. CDR1 is SGHRS and CDR2 is YFSETQ in the germline V gene. V lost 0 bases, J lost 7 bases, and 11 bases lay in between. This CDR3 comprises 14 residues. The sequence came from a man aged 25 to 40 who received the YFV17D yellow fever vaccine. The material sequenced was PBMCs, taken 15 days after the yellow fever booster vaccination. V gene TRBV5-1 combines with J gene TRBJ2-1; the D is unclear. DNA of the CDR3: TGCGCCAGCAGCTTGGCCCTAGAAGCGAATGAGCAGTTCTTC. Protein: CASSLALEANEQFF.